Given below is one T cell receptor (beta chain) in context. Its cognate antigen is unknown. CDR3 size: 16 residues. V shed 7 bases and J 9 bases; nucleotides not matched to a gene: 14. Germline loops: CDR1 SGHAT, CDR2 FQNNGV. This entry belongs to a study of T cells in tuberculosis. About the study: This South African cohort compared adolescents with or without latent tuberculosis against adults with active tuberculosis. The study's findings and limits: Smaller alpha distances in active tuberculosis partly reflected shorter CDR3-alpha lengths.

TCRdb's copy holds only in-frame clones and misses some; the assay was immunoSEQ multiplex PCR. Altogether approximately 30,000 clones are present, just over 90% being singletons, with the ten largest covering roughly 2%. The clonotype was recovered from a donor aged 10 to 29 with latent tuberculosis or without tuberculosis infection. Sequencing used PBMCs. The V and J genes are TRBV11-2 and TRBJ2-1; 11 positions match TRBD2. The CDR3 DNA reads as TGTGCCAGCACCATCTTAGCCGCTAGCGGGGGGCGTGAGCAGTTCTTC. This codes for CASTILAASGGREQFF.